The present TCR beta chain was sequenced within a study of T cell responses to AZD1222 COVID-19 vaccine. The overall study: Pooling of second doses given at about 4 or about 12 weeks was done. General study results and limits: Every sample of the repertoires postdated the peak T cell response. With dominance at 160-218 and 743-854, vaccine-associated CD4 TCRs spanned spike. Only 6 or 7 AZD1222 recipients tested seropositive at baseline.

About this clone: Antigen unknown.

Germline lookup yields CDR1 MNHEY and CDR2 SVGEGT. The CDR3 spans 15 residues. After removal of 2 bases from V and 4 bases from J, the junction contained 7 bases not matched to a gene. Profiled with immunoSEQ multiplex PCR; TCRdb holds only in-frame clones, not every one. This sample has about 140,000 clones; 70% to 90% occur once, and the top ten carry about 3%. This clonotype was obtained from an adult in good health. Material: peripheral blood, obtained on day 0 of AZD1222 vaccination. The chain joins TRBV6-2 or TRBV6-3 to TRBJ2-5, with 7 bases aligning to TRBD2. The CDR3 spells CASSYTSGTTETQYF. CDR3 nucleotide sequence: TGTGCCAGCAGTTACACGTCCGGGACTACAGAGACCCAGTACTTC.